This TCR beta chain was sequenced during a study of neoadjuvant anti-PD-1 for oral cavity cancer. The assay was immunoSEQ multiplex PCR, and TCRdb's table has in-frame clones only and misses some. The table has more than 7,500 clones, nearly 55% seen once. CDR1 and CDR2 (germline): SGHVS, FNYEAQ. With 1 base removed from V and 6 bases from J, the gap between germline ends came to 10 bases. This CDR3 has 13 amino acids. The sequence came from a person between 35 and 79 years old with oral cavity squamous cell carcinoma. The specimen was tumor tissue, collected before nivolumab (anti-PD-1) treatment. V usage is TRBV7-6 and J usage is TRBJ2-7; D gene ambiguous. The CDR3 is CASSLGSGREQYF. The CDR3, as DNA: TGTGCCAGCAGCTTAGGCAGTGGTCGCGAGCAGTACTTC.